The rows below give T cell receptor beta chains drawn from one sample of a study of blood T cell repertoires in COVID-19. Clones were read by immunoSEQ multiplex PCR, and TCRdb kept only the in-frame ones, dropping some. Counted here are approximately 200,000 clones, 80% to 90% occurring once; the ten biggest clones make up more than 9%. The specimen sequenced was peripheral blood. These receptors were collected from a woman of 80 years or more with acute or convalescent COVID-19. The CDR3 runs from the conserved cysteine through the conserved F or W. Each record gives: J gene, clone size, V gene, D gene, CDR3 protein, CDR3 DNA. D genes are given only for firm matches. The size of a clone is reported for some rows only, either as once, few or many, or as a class for expanded clones.

J gene: TRBJ2-7; clone size: once; V gene: TRBV27; D gene: .; CDR3 protein: CASSLFLGGGYEQYF; CDR3 DNA: TGTGCCAGCAGTTTATTCCTAGGGGGGGGCTACGAGCAGTACTTC
J gene: TRBJ2-1; clone size: .; V gene: TRBV10-2; D gene: TRBD1; CDR3 protein: CASSEMDRDAYNEQFF; CDR3 DNA: TGCGCCAGCAGTGAGATGGACAGGGACGCCTACAATGAGCAGTTCTTC
J gene: TRBJ2-7; clone size: .; V gene: TRBV18; D gene: TRBD1; CDR3 protein: CASSHPGGEQYF; CDR3 DNA: TGTGCCAGCTCACATCCAGGGGGCGAGCAGTACTTC
J gene: TRBJ2-7; clone size: .; V gene: TRBV24-1; D gene: TRBD1; CDR3 protein: CATSDVAGQGAYEQYF; CDR3 DNA: TGTGCCACCAGTGATGTGGCGGGACAGGGGGCATACGAGCAGTACTTC
J gene: TRBJ2-3; clone size: .; V gene: TRBV3-1/TRBV3-2; D gene: TRBD2; CDR3 protein: CASSLGTSGYTDTQYF; CDR3 DNA: TGTGCCAGCAGCCTGGGGACTAGCGGGTACACAGATACGCAGTATTTT
J gene: TRBJ2-1; clone size: .; V gene: TRBV5-1; D gene: .; CDR3 protein: CASSLGGGDEQFF; CDR3 DNA: TGCGCCAGCAGCTTGGGGGGCGGCGATGAGCAGTTCTTC
J gene: TRBJ1-1; clone size: .; V gene: TRBV6-5; D gene: .; CDR3 protein: CASRLGGVDTEAFF; CDR3 DNA: TGTGCCAGCCGCCTAGGGGGGGTGGACACTGAAGCTTTCTTT
J gene: TRBJ1-3; clone size: .; V gene: TRBV4-2; D gene: TRBD1; CDR3 protein: CASSQQTGGAGLAGNTIYF; CDR3 DNA: TGTGCCAGCAGCCAACAGACAGGGGGCGCAGGGTTGGCCGGAAACACCATATATTTT
J gene: TRBJ1-6; clone size: .; V gene: TRBV19; D gene: TRBD1; CDR3 protein: CAPTEAGQEACWIDSPLHF; CDR3 DNA: TGTGCCCCGACTGAGGCGGGACAGGAAGCTTGTTGGATAGATTCACCCCTCCACTTT
J gene: TRBJ1-4; clone size: medium-sized; V gene: TRBV27; D gene: TRBD1; CDR3 protein: CASSPQGANEKLFF; CDR3 DNA: TGTGCCAGCAGTCCACAGGGGGCAAATGAAAAACTGTTTTTT
J gene: TRBJ2-1; clone size: .; V gene: TRBV19; D gene: TRBD2; CDR3 protein: CASSTTTASGFNEQFF; CDR3 DNA: TGTGCCAGTAGTACCACAACGGCTAGCGGTTTCAATGAGCAGTTCTTC
J gene: TRBJ2-2; clone size: .; V gene: TRBV7-2; D gene: .; CDR3 protein: CASSSSVATSTGELFF; CDR3 DNA: TGTGCCAGCAGCTCCTCGGTTGCGACAAGTACCGGGGAGCTGTTTTTT
J gene: TRBJ2-2; clone size: once; V gene: TRBV30; D gene: .; CDR3 protein: CAWSVGGELFF; CDR3 DNA: TGTGCCTGGAGTGTCGGCGGGGAGCTGTTTTTT